A selection of T cell receptor beta chains follows, all from one sample in a study of shared clonotypes between healthy human individuals. Generated by immunoSEQ multiplex PCR, the TCRdb table keeps only in-frame clones and is missing some. The sample contains 2 million to 2.5 million clones, just under 95% of which appear only once. Material for sequencing was naive CD4+ T cells from PBMCs. Receptor source: a man younger than 35 in good health. Some clones in this sample may be carry-over from other donors' samples. Each CDR3 is given with its conserved first and last residue. The order of the fields is J gene, CDR3 length, V gene, CDR3 protein.

TRBJ2-6 17 TRBV19 CASSIRGTGSGANVLTF
TRBJ1-1 12 TRBV10-1 CASSGPNTEAFF
TRBJ2-2 16 TRBV5-1 CASSLVARGNTGELFF
TRBJ2-2 15 TRBV27 CASSFAGLAAGELFF
TRBJ1-2 15 TRBV28 CASSRPGTGGYGYTF
TRBJ1-3 14 TRBV5-4 CASTAGQGGNTIYF
TRBJ1-2 18 TRBV5-6 CASSLAPFGRELGYGYTF
TRBJ2-2 16 TRBV14 CASSHVGRIDTGELFF
TRBJ1-1 15 TRBV6-1 CASSSQPSMNTEAFF
TRBJ2-7 15 TRBV6-5 CASSMNGRQKHEQYF
TRBJ2-5 14 TRBV7-7 CASSFTPRAETQYF
TRBJ1-1 14 TRBV28 CASTSPSGRTEAFF
TRBJ2-7 17 TRBV7-2 CASTYPIRGALSYEQYF
TRBJ1-1 12 TRBV6-1 CASSPGGTEAFF
TRBJ2-1 17 TRBV7-3 CASSLTDRGLILSEQFF
TRBJ1-3 16 TRBV7-2 CASSFGTGDSGNTIYF
TRBJ2-7 17 TRBV11-2 CASSPSRLAGVLDEQYF
TRBJ2-7 15 TRBV28 CASRPGGTSRHEQYF
TRBJ2-1 13 TRBV6-4 CASSVRPYNEQFF
TRBJ2-7 15 TRBV7-3 CASSLSAGARNEQYF
TRBJ1-2 12 TRBV5-1 CASSLSRAPATF
TRBJ2-3 12 TRBV28 CASSLVTDTQYF
TRBJ2-1 16 TRBV27 CASSFLVGVSYNEQFF
TRBJ2-1 17 TRBV28 CASSLGTRRQLYNEQFF
TRBJ2-7 13 TRBV6-5 CASSYRGSYEQYF
TRBJ2-1 16 TRBV5-1 CASSRDLLSSYNEQFF
TRBJ1-4 11 TRBV20-1 CSAAPHEKLFF
TRBJ2-1 15 TRBV5-1 CASSLGDSSYNEQFF
TRBJ2-5 13 TRBV5-4 CASRREGWETQYF
TRBJ2-1 15 TRBV18 CASSPPGGLRNEQFF
TRBJ2-1 13 TRBV19 CASSIEAGYEQFF
TRBJ1-1 13 TRBV30 CAWSETGNTEAFF
TRBJ2-5 15 TRBV7-6 CASTSPGRGQETQYF
TRBJ2-1 16 TRBV4-1 CASSQPTSGRGNEQFF
TRBJ2-1 14 TRBV7-2 CASSSQRAGGEQFF
TRBJ1-4 15 TRBV28 CASSSPGQGSEKLFF
TRBJ1-5 15 TRBV28 CASIGGGLAGQPQHF
TRBJ2-1 13 TRBV30 CAWSPQTYNEQFF
TRBJ1-5 17 TRBV30 CAWSVPVQGGSNQPQHF
TRBJ1-1 17 TRBV19 CASSVDGARIMNTEAFF